Below are 9 T cell receptor beta chains sequenced from a single sample in a study of CD8+ T cells in alopecia areata. RNA extraction and reverse transcription yielded cDNA as sequencing template. Sequencing was performed with immunoSEQ multiplex PCR; in TCRdb, only in-frame clones are kept and a portion is missing. The sample has 100,000 to 150,000 clones, 49% seen once. Sample: CD8+ T cells sorted from blood, taken at week 0. The receptors here all came from a human donor with alopecia areata.

This clone appeared a few times. This chain links TRBV4-3 with TRBJ1-1, with TRBD1 matching over 8 bases. With 6 bases clipped from V and 1 base from J, the junction kept 4 bases outside the gene matches. CDR1 and CDR2 (germline): LGHNA, YSLEER. The CDR3 covers 14 residues. The CDR3 DNA reads as TGCGCCAGCAGTGACAGGGGCTCGAACACTGAAGCTTTCTTT. Amino acid sequence: CASSDRGSNTEAFF.

This clone was counted a few times. This chain joins TRBV30 and TRBJ2-1, with D tentatively TRBD2 (5 bases). The CDR3 runs 9 residues. V lost 5 bases to trimming and J lost 10 bases, with 6 bases between them. CDR1 and CDR2 (germline): GTSNPN, SVGIG (reference sequence). DNA for the CDR3: TGTGCCTGGGGAGGAGAGCAGTTCTTC. Protein: CAWGGEQFF. Full variable domain (missing parts from reference TRBV30 and TRBJ2-1): SQTIHQWPATLVQPVGSPLSLECTVEGTSNPNLYWYRQAAGRGLQLLFYSVGIGQISSEVPQNLSASRPQDRQFILSSKKLLLSDSGFYLCAWGGEQFFGPGTRLTVL.

The chain employs TRBV9 and TRBJ2-2; TRBD1 agrees at 7 bases. V shed 0 bases and J 1 base; nucleotides not matched to a gene: 0. The CDR3 spans 15 residues. Germline V gene data show CDR1 as SGDLS and CDR2 as YYNGEE. CDR3 nucleotide sequence: TGTGCCAGCAGCGTAGGACAGGGGAACACCGGGGAGCTGTTTTTT. Translation: CASSVGQGNTGELFF.

This clone came up many times. CDR3 bases: TGTGCCAGCAGTTACACACAGGGGGCCGCCGGGGAGCTGTTTTTT. It translates to CASSYTQGAAGELFF. The chain uses TRBV6-5 and TRBJ2-2, with 9 nucleotides matching TRBD1. The CDR3 contains 15 residues. Trimming at V came to 2 bases and at J to 6 bases, leaving 4 bases not matched to a gene. Germline assignment: CDR1 MNHEY and CDR2 SVGAGI.

This clone was counted between two and nine times. CDR3: CASSDSSVYTGELFF. The CDR3 region has the DNA TGTGCCAGCAGTGACTCTAGCGTGTACACCGGGGAGCTGTTTTTT. V gene TRBV6-4 combines with J gene TRBJ2-2; D perhaps matches TRBD2 (5 bases). The CDR3 contains 15 residues. Between the trimmed V and J ends, which lost 0 bases and 3 bases, there was a span of 8 bases. CDR1 MRHNA and CDR2 SNTAGT come from the germline V gene.

This clone has just a few counts. The chain recombines TRBV19 with TRBJ1-1, with TRBD1 identical over 8 bases. V was clipped by 4 bases and J by 10 bases; unmatched bases: 8. The CDR3 covers 13 residues. The germline V gene has CDR1 LNHDA and CDR2 SQIVND (reference sequence). The CDR3 region is CASSKSPQGGAFF. The CDR3 DNA reads as TGTGCCAGTAGTAAATCCCCACAGGGGGGAGCTTTCTTT. Looking up the rest from reference TRBV19 and TRBJ1-1 gives the full variable domain: DGGITQSPKYLFRKEGQNVTLSCEQNLNHDAMYWYRQDPGQGLRLIYYSQIVNDFQKGDIAEGYSVSREKKESFPLTVTSAQKNPTAFYLCASSKSPQGGAFFGQGTRLTVV.

J is TRBJ1-5 and V is TRBV27, with D unresolved. From germline, CDR1 is MNHEY and CDR2 SMNVEV (reference sequence). Trimming cost V 5 bases and J 0 bases, with 14 bases left between them. This CDR3 has 16 residues. The CDR3 DNA follows: TGTGCCAGCAGTCCCTCGGACGGAGATAGCAATCAGCCCCAGCATTTT. It yields the protein CASSPSDGDSNQPQHF.

Turning to this clone: The sample has other DNA sequences that encode this CDR3 too. J is TRBJ2-5 and V is TRBV6-1; D is perhaps TRBD2 (5 bases). CDR1 is MNHNS, CDR2 SASEGT, per germline. The V and J ends lost 3 bases and 3 bases respectively, with 14 bases between them. CDR3 length: 15 residues. CDR3 DNA sequence: TGTGCCAGCAGTGATCTCTCCAGCGGCAAAGAGACCCAGTACTTC. This gives the protein CASSDLSSGKETQYF.

The gene calls are TRBV5-1 and TRBJ2-7; 9 nucleotides line up with TRBD1. The CDR3 length is 16 residues. Trimming took 3 bases from V and 0 from J; bases not matched to a gene: 7. In germline, CDR1 is SGHRS, CDR2 YFSETQ. This CDR3 reads CASSYEQGASSYEQYF. The CDR3 DNA reads as TGCGCCAGCAGCTACGAACAGGGGGCCAGCTCCTACGAGCAGTACTTC.